This T cell receptor (beta chain) was sequenced during a study of blood T cell repertoires in COVID-19. V shed 5 bases and J 2 bases; nucleotides not matched to a gene: 3. CDR1 and CDR2 (germline): SGHVS, FQNEAQ. The CDR3 consists of 14 residues. How the authors handled the data: Reference gene primer amplification gave estimated nucleated cell counts. Measured with immunoSEQ multiplex PCR; TCRdb has only the in-frame clones, and not every one. V and J calls and clone size follow that table, whereas D and trimming were derived from the DNA. Of about 240,000 clones in the sample, around four fifths are singletons; the top ten hold around 6.4%.

Sequenced material: peripheral blood. The TCR sequence derives from a woman aged 55 to 70 with active or convalescent COVID-19. The chain carries TRBV7-8 and TRBJ1-2; 9 nucleotides match TRBD1. CDR3 sequence reads: CASSQGQGNYGYTF. The CDR3 bases are TGTGCCAGCAGCCAAGGACAGGGGAACTATGGCTACACCTTC.